This T cell receptor (beta chain) emerged from a study of blood T cell repertoires in COVID-19. Study as a whole: Sites across the United States, Italy and Spain contributed samples from acute and convalescent COVID-19. From T cells, B-cell-depleted T cells, or PBMCs came the material, which was cDNA or gDNA.

In the authors' workflow: It was from reference gene primer amplification that nucleated cell counts were estimated. The protocol was immunoSEQ multiplex PCR, while the TCRdb copy is restricted to in-frame clones and leaves out a portion. V and J calls plus clone size are reproduced from that table; the DNA served to infer D and trimming. Seen here are about 70,000 clones, about 80% observed once, and the top ten hold about 0.87%. There are 14 residues in the CDR3. J lost 2 bases, V lost 8 bases, and 3 bases had no gene match. The germline V gene has CDR1 LNHDA and CDR2 SQIVND (reference sequence). This clone was counted a single time.

The chain links TRBV19 to TRBJ1-5; 10 bases map to TRBD1. The clonotype was recovered from a woman in her 70s with acute or convalescent COVID-19. The material sequenced was peripheral blood. CDR3 residues: CASSGTGGNQPQHF. Here the CDR3 DNA reads TGTGCCAGTTCCGGGACAGGGGGCAATCAGCCCCAGCATTTT.